This T cell receptor beta chain was sequenced for a study of T cell responses to AZD1222 COVID-19 vaccine. This CDR3 is built from 14 residues. CDR1 LNHDA and CDR2 SQIVND come from the germline V gene (reference sequence). Trimming stripped 6 bases from V and 2 bases from J, with 11 bases between. Clones were sequenced by immunoSEQ multiplex PCR, and TCRdb holds only the in-frame ones, with some missing. The sample holds approximately 140,000 clones, more than 85% seen once. The chain is built from TRBV19 and TRBJ2-1, with unresolved D. This receptor was taken from an adult in good health. The specimen comprised peripheral blood, sampled on day 0 of AZD1222 vaccination. The CDR3: CASSPRRTYNEQFF. As DNA, the CDR3 is TGTGCCAGTAGCCCAAGACGGACCTACAATGAGCAGTTCTTC.